This T cell receptor beta chain was recorded in a study of T cells in Graves' hyperthyroidism and ophthalmopathy. Study-wide background: Peripheral blood was taken when the disease was first diagnosed, before any treatment began. Regarding the study as a whole: Researchers found most expanded thyroid clonotypes above 0.001 in blood as well.

Diagnostic assessment was based on clinical symptoms, serum thyroxine and TRAb, thyroid ultrasound and orbital computed tomography. Using more than 7.5 ml of fresh peripheral blood, PBMCs were prepared. Germline V gives CDR1 SGDLS, CDR2 YYNGEE. This CDR3 has 15 residues. Trimming cost V 4 bases and J 7 bases, with 21 bases left between them. TCR beta CDR3 region amplification was performed from RNA transcripts. The HTBI primer set was used in a first-round RT-PCR of the TCR CDR3. TCRdb reprocessed the multiplex PCR reads via MiXCR and lists one record per CDR3 protein. Of about 59,000 distinct CDR3 sequences in the sample, approximately 50% were seen once. Comments on this clonotype: The antigen is undetermined.

The sequencing sample was made of blood. This sequence joins TRBV9 and TRBJ2-7; D may be TRBD1 (6 bases). This TCR came from a woman in her fifties or sixties with Graves' ophthalmopathy. The chain's CDR3 is CASSTRGGDTGEQYF. CDR3 nucleotides: TGTGCCAGCAGCACCAGGGGTGGGGACACCGGGGAGCAGTACTTC.